This T cell receptor beta chain came from a study of T cells in Graves' hyperthyroidism and ophthalmopathy. TCR beta CDR3 sequences were amplified from RNA transcripts. The study used the HTBI primer set for a first-round RT-PCR of the TCR CDR3. TCRdb ran MiXCR on the multiplex PCR reads and lists one entry per CDR3 protein. The repertoire consists of about 400,000 distinct CDR3 sequences, with more than 14% occurring once and the leading ten covering less than 20%. In its sample, this clonotype was seen many times. V gave up 5 bases and J gave up 4 bases, with 8 bases separating them. The CDR3 has 12 amino acids. CDR1 and CDR2 from the germline V gene are SGHAT and FQNNGV.

This sequence originates from a woman in her twenties or thirties with Graves' ophthalmopathy. The sample comprised blood. The rearrangement joins TRBV11-2 to TRBJ1-1; D is possibly TRBD1 (6 bases). Here the CDR3 DNA reads TGTGCCAGCAGCAAAGGGGGCACTGAAGCTTTCTTT. Protein: CASSKGGTEAFF.